The 30 T cell receptor beta chains presented below share a single source sample, sequenced in a study of cytomegalovirus exposure and HLA in healthy donors. PCR used 60 Vbeta primers and 13 Jbeta primers. Generated by immunoSEQ multiplex PCR, the TCRdb table keeps only in-frame clones and is missing some. The sample includes around 180,000 clones, 65% to 75% of them seen just once. Sequencing was done on a sample of PBMCs. The receptor source for this set is a girl aged 5 to 17 in good health and CMV-seronegative.

The genes are TRBV30 and TRBJ1-4; D perhaps matches TRBD1 (5 bases). The length of the CDR3 is 14 residues. The germline CDR1 and CDR2 sequences are GTSNPN and SVGIG (reference sequence). V was pared by 4 bases and J by 5 bases, with 14 bases between. This CDR3 is CAWNYGGTNEKLFF. CDR3 sequence (DNA): TGTGCCTGGAATTACGGGGGGACGAATGAAAAACTGTTTTTT.

This clone turned up a few times. This rearrangement joins TRBV7-6 to TRBJ2-7; 9 positions agree with TRBD1. The CDR3 contains 14 residues. Germline V gene lookup returns CDR1 SGHVS and CDR2 FNYEAQ. V shed 5 bases and J 3 bases; nucleotides not matched to a gene: 5. The CDR3 DNA is TGTGCCAGCAGCCACGGACAGGGGCTCTACGAGCAGTACTTC. Residues: CASSHGQGLYEQYF. The entire variable domain, with the rest obtained from reference TRBV7-6 and TRBJ2-7, is as follows: GAGVSQSPRYKVTKRGQDVALRCDPISGHVSLYWYRQALGQGPEFLTYFNYEAQQDKSGLPNDRFSAERPEGSISTLTIQRTEQRDSAMYRCASSHGQGLYEQYFGPGTRLTVT.

The CDR3 DNA reads TGCGCCAGCAGCCAAGATCGGCGGGGGAACTATGGCTACACCTTC. It encodes CASSQDRRGNYGYTF. This chain connects TRBV4-1 to TRBJ1-2, with D perhaps TRBD1 (5 bases). This CDR3 has 15 residues. Trimming removed 0 bases from V and 2 bases from J, with 10 bases in between. The V gene's germline CDR1 is MGHRA and CDR2 YSYEKL.

CDR3 amino acids: CASSGETAGNTIYF. CDR3 DNA: TGTGCCAGCAGCGGAGAGACAGCCGGAAACACCATATATTTT. This sequence joins TRBV9 and TRBJ1-3, with D possibly matching TRBD1 (5 bases). This CDR3 contains 14 residues. Germline CDR1 is SGDLS and CDR2 is YYNGEE. V dropped 3 bases and J dropped 4 bases, with 11 bases sitting between them.

The genes are TRBV9 and TRBJ2-1, with 7 positions matching TRBD1. CDR3 size: 15 residues. Germline V gives CDR1 SGDLS, CDR2 YYNGEE. V shed 0 bases and J 10 bases; nucleotides not matched to a gene: 10. The CDR3 region has the DNA TGTGCCAGCAGCGTAGGGGCAGGGGGAATTGTGGAGCAGTTCTTC. Encoded protein: CASSVGAGGIVEQFF.

The chain is built from TRBV27 and TRBJ2-7; D is ambiguous. The CDR3 contains 13 residues. The V gene's germline CDR1 is MNHEY and CDR2 SMNVEV (reference sequence). The germline V and J ends were trimmed by 2 bases and 1 base, with 6 bases remaining between them. The chain's CDR3 is CASSLGRSYEQYF. The DNA for the CDR3 is TGTGCCAGCAGTTTAGGGCGATCCTACGAGCAGTACTTC.

V usage is TRBV5-1 and J usage is TRBJ2-7; 9 bases match TRBD1. Germline-derived CDR1 and CDR2 are SGHRS and YFSETQ. After removal of 1 base from V and 5 bases from J, the junction contained 1 base not matched to a gene. The CDR3 extends over 13 amino acids. CDR3 nucleotide sequence: TGCGCCAGCAGCTTGTGGGACAGGGACGAGCAGTACTTC. It translates to CASSLWDRDEQYF.

The chain is built from TRBV6-1 and TRBJ2-7; 7 bases align to TRBD2. The CDR3 has 13 amino acids. Germline loops: CDR1 MNHNS, CDR2 SASEGT. V shed 6 bases, J shed 3 bases, and the junction held 5 bases outside the gene matches. The CDR3 loop is CASRPRGDYEQYF. The CDR3 nucleotides read TGTGCCAGCAGGCCACGGGGGGACTACGAGCAGTACTTC.

This clone showed up just once. The rearrangement joins TRBV5-1 to TRBJ1-1; D call uncertain. The germline V gene encodes CDR1 SGHRS and CDR2 YFSETQ. V lost 0 bases, J lost 3 bases, and 6 bases lay in between. The CDR3 covers 13 residues. Here the CDR3 reads CASSLDIDTEAFF. DNA of the CDR3: TGCGCCAGCAGCTTGGACATCGACACTGAAGCTTTCTTT. Full variable domain (missing parts from reference TRBV5-1 and TRBJ1-1): KAGVTQTPRYLIKTRGQQVTLSCSPISGHRSVSWYQQTPGQGLQFLFEYFSETQRNKGNFPGRFSGRQFSNSRSEMNVSTLELGDSALYLCASSLDIDTEAFFGQGTRLTVV.

The chain recombines TRBV9 with TRBJ2-1; 10 positions match TRBD2. Germline V gives CDR1 SGDLS, CDR2 YYNGEE. The CDR3 loop spans 17 amino acids. J lost 1 base, V lost 3 bases, and 7 bases had no gene match. The CDR3 nucleotides are TGTGCCAGCAGCGGGCATAGCGGGGGGCCTTCCTACAATGAGCAGTTCTTC. Amino acids: CASSGHSGGPSYNEQFF.

This clone came up a few times. The CDR3 nucleotides read TGTGCTAGTGGTTTGCCCCCTCTGGATACGCAGTATTTT. It translates to CASGLPPLDTQYF. The chain has TRBV12-5 and TRBJ2-3; D is uncertain. The CDR3 has 13 amino acids. The V end lost 2 bases, the J end lost 6 bases, and 9 bases lay between the germline ends. The V gene's germline CDR1 is LGHNT and CDR2 FRNRAP.

The V and J genes are TRBV18 and TRBJ2-5, with D possibly TRBD1 on 6 matching bases. The CDR3 is made up of 15 amino acids. Trimming left V 4 bases short and J 7 bases short, with 19 bases between. Germline CDR1 reads KGHSH; CDR2 reads LQKENI. In DNA, the CDR3 is TGTGCCAGCTCACGTGTAGGGACAAAGAGTACGACCCAGTACTTC. It codes for CASSRVGTKSTTQYF.

V is TRBV28 and J is TRBJ1-2, with no clear D. The CDR3 spans 12 residues. V was cut by 6 bases and J by 4 bases, with 9 bases left in between. Looked up from germline, CDR1 is MDHEN and CDR2 is SYDVKM. CDR3 amino acids: CASSRFVYGYTF. The CDR3 DNA is TGTGCCAGCAGCCGTTTCGTCTATGGCTACACCTTC.

This chain links TRBV6-1 with TRBJ1-2; D perhaps matches TRBD1 (5 bases). The V gene's germline CDR1 is MNHNS and CDR2 SASEGT. Deletions cut 2 bases from V and 6 bases from J, with 19 bases between. This CDR3 region has 16 residues. The CDR3: CASSEFSSGGWDGYTF. The CDR3 region has the DNA TGTGCCAGCAGTGAATTTAGTTCGGGGGGGTGGGATGGCTACACCTTC.

The J gene is TRBJ1-2, the V gene TRBV6-1; maybe TRBD1 (5 bases). Trimming pared 10 bases from V and 4 bases from J, leaving 16 bases between. The CDR3 covers 13 residues. Germline loops: CDR1 MNHNS, CDR2 SASEGT. CDR3 sequence reads: CATGGALAYGYTF. The CDR3 coding sequence is TGTGCCACCGGGGGAGCTTTGGCCTATGGCTACACCTTC.

The V gene is TRBV6-6, the J gene TRBJ2-3; 7 nucleotides line up with TRBD1. The CDR3 has 14 residues. CDR1 and CDR2 (germline): MNHNY, SVGAGI (reference sequence). The junction had 4 bases not matched to a gene; V was cut back by 6 bases and J by 1 base. The CDR3 DNA reads TGTGCCAGCAGCACTGGACAGGGCACAGATACGCAGTATTTT. Amino acid sequence: CASSTGQGTDTQYF.

This chain uses TRBV4-2 with TRBJ2-1; 8 positions match TRBD2. CDR1 LGHNA and CDR2 YNFKEQ come from the germline V gene. The trim removed 0 bases at V and 3 bases at J, leaving 4 bases unmatched. This CDR3 is built from 16 residues. The CDR3 DNA is TGTGCCAGCAGCCAAGAAGAAAGCGGGGGCTACAATGAGCAGTTCTTC. Protein sequence: CASSQEESGGYNEQFF.

This clone was picked up many times. The chain is built from TRBV6-4 and TRBJ2-2, with D perhaps TRBD2 (5 bases). Germline V gene data show CDR1 as MRHNA and CDR2 as SNTAGT. V was trimmed by 0 bases and J by 3 bases, leaving 5 bases between them. The length of the CDR3 is 14 residues. The CDR3, as DNA: TGTGCCAGCAGTGACTCACTAGACACCGGGGAGCTGTTTTTT. It encodes CASSDSLDTGELFF.

The chain is built from TRBV25-1 and TRBJ1-1, with a tentative D call TRBD1 (5 bases). Germline values: CDR1 MGHDK, CDR2 SYGVNS. Trimming left V 6 bases short and J 4 bases short, with 15 bases between. There are 14 residues in the CDR3. CDR3 nucleotide sequence: TGTGCCAGCAGAGGGGTCGGTTTGGCCACTGAAGCTTTCTTT. It encodes CASRGVGLATEAFF.

The V and J genes are TRBV7-3 and TRBJ2-3; 13 bases map to TRBD2. Germline loops: CDR1 SGHTA, CDR2 FQGTGA. The CDR3 runs 15 residues. V dropped 5 bases and J dropped 6; count of bases not matched to a gene: 5. CDR3 bases: TGTGCCAGCAGCCAGGGACTAGCGGGGACGGATACGCAGTATTTT. Its protein product is CASSQGLAGTDTQYF. Looking up the rest from reference TRBV7-3 and TRBJ2-3 gives the full variable domain: GAGVSQTPSNKVTEKGKYVELRCDPISGHTALYWYRQSLGQGPEFLIYFQGTGAADDSGLPNDRFFAVRPEGSVSTLKIQRTERGDSAVYLCASSQGLAGTDTQYFGPGTRLTVL.

The chain couples TRBV5-1 to TRBJ1-2; 7 bases map to TRBD1. The germline gives CDR1 SGHRS, CDR2 YFSETQ. V trimming: 0 bases; J trimming: 2 bases; junction bases outside the gene matches: 1. The CDR3 is made up of 14 amino acids. DNA of the CDR3: TGCGCCAGCAGCTTGGAGGGACAGAACTATGGCTACACCTTC. Translation gives CASSLEGQNYGYTF. Full variable domain (outside the CDR3, taken from reference TRBV5-1 and TRBJ1-2): KAGVTQTPRYLIKTRGQQVTLSCSPISGHRSVSWYQQTPGQGLQFLFEYFSETQRNKGNFPGRFSGRQFSNSRSEMNVSTLELGDSALYLCASSLEGQNYGYTFGSGTRLTVV.

The chain's CDR3 is CATSRDDGGGLGREKLFF. CDR3 in DNA: TGTGCCACCAGCAGAGATGACGGGGGGGGACTAGGAAGAGAAAAACTGTTTTTT. The chain has TRBV15 and TRBJ1-4; D may be TRBD1 (5 bases). The germline CDR1 and CDR2 sequences are LNHNV and YYDKDF (reference sequence). V was shortened by 0 bases and J by 8 bases, with 22 bases between the two germline ends. The CDR3 consists of 18 residues.

This chain connects TRBV6-1 to TRBJ1-4, with D unclear. Germline lookup yields CDR1 MNHNS and CDR2 SASEGT. V was pared by 4 bases and J by 10 bases, with 16 bases between. There are 14 residues in the CDR3. CDR3 residues: CASSVAGVEGKLFF. The CDR3, as DNA: TGTGCCAGCAGTGTTGCAGGCGTCGAAGGAAAACTGTTTTTT.

The chain combines TRBV5-6 with TRBJ1-6; 7 bases match TRBD1. Germline V lookup: CDR1 SGHDT, CDR2 YYEEEE. Trimming took 1 base from V and 7 from J; bases not matched to a gene: 8. The CDR3 is made up of 16 amino acids. Written as DNA, the CDR3 is TGTGCCAGCAGCTTGTGGACAGGACAAATCAATTCACCCCTCCACTTT. Translated, it gives CASSLWTGQINSPLHF.

The V and J genes are TRBV25-1 and TRBJ2-7; TRBD1 is a possible D gene (5 bases). The V end lost 1 base, the J end lost 7 bases, and 11 bases lay between the germline ends. The CDR3 extends over 13 amino acids. From germline, CDR1 is MGHDK and CDR2 SYGVNS. In nucleotides, the CDR3 is TGTGCCAGCAGTGAATCCCAGGGTTTGGAGCAGTACTTC. Encoded protein: CASSESQGLEQYF.

This clone was observed a handful of times. The chain couples TRBV7-9 to TRBJ1-2; the D is unclear. Per the germline V gene, CDR1 is SEHNR and CDR2 is FQNEAQ (reference sequence). The V gene lost 3 bases and the J gene lost 4 bases, with 12 bases spanning the gap. There are 14 residues in the CDR3. As DNA, the CDR3 is TGTGCCAGCAGCTTGACTGGTCCCCCCTATGGCTACACCTTC. Its translation is CASSLTGPPYGYTF.

The chain joins TRBV7-8 to TRBJ1-4; the match to TRBD1 covers 8 bases. Germline V CDR1 and CDR2: SGHVS, FQNEAQ. J lost 8 bases, V lost 5 bases, and 10 bases had no gene match. The CDR3 loop spans 15 amino acids. The CDR3 DNA is TGTGCCAGCAGCGCGCAGACAGGGGCGGGAGAAAAACTGTTTTTT. As protein: CASSAQTGAGEKLFF.

With regard to this clone: Germline is not matched at one junction end, which may reflect a read error. J is TRBJ1-1 and V is TRBV11-2, with D perhaps matching TRBD1 (6 bases). CDR3 size: 13 residues. The germline CDR1 and CDR2 sequences are SGHAT and FQNNGV. CDR3 sequence: CASSLVLGGESFF. The CDR3 DNA reads as TGTGCCAGCAGCTTAGTTTTAGGGGGTGAATCTTTCTTT. Combining the CDR3 with reference TRBV11-2 and TRBJ1-1 gives the whole variable domain EAGVAQSPRYKIIEKRQSVAFWCNPISGHATLYWYQQILGQGPKLLIQFQNNGVVDDSQLPKDRFSAERLKGVDSTLKIQPAKLEDSAVYLCASSLVLGGESFFGQGTRLTVV.

The CDR3 DNA follows: TGCGCCAGCGGCCCGGGACAGTCTAATGAAAAACTGTTTTTT. Its translation is CASGPGQSNEKLFF. J is TRBJ1-4 and V is TRBV5-1; 7 bases are a match to TRBD1. The CDR3 length is 14 residues. The germline V gene has CDR1 SGHRS and CDR2 YFSETQ. With V trimmed by 7 bases and J by 3 bases, 6 bases remained unmatched.

This clone was found a few times. The J gene is TRBJ2-1, the V gene TRBV14; D perhaps matches TRBD1 (5 bases). V gave up 4 bases and J gave up 6 bases, with 16 bases separating them. CDR3 length equals 15 residues. Germline V gene sequence: CDR1 SGHDN, CDR2 FVKESK. CDR3 nucleotide sequence: TGTGCCAGCAGCCTAGGGGCCGCTAGTGGCAATGAGCAGTTCTTC. Translating gives CASSLGAASGNEQFF.